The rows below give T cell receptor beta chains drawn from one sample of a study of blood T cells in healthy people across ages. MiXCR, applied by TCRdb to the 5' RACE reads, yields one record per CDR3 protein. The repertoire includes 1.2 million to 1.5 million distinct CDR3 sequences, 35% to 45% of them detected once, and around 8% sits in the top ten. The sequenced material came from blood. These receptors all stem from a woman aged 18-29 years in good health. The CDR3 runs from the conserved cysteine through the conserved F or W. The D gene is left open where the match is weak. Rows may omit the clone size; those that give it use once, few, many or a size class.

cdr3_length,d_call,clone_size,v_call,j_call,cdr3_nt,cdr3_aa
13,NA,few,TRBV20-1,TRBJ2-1,TGCAGTGCAGACGGAGTCTCCTACAATGAGCAGTTCTTC,CSADGVSYNEQFF
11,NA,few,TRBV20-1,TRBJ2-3,TGCAGTGCTTGGTTCTGGGATACGCAGTATTTT,CSAWFWDTQYF
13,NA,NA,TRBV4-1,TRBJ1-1,TGCGCCAGCAGCTCTTTAAAGGCAACTGAAGCTTTCTTT,CASSSLKATEAFF
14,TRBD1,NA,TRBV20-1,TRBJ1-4,TGCAGTGCATTGACAGGGGCAACTAATGAAAAACTGTTTTTT,CSALTGATNEKLFF
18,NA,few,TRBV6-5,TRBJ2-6,TGTGCCAGCAGTTACTCTGGGACCCGAGGGTCTGGGGCCAACGTCCTGACTTTC,CASSYSGTRGSGANVLTF
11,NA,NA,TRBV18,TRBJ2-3,TGTGCCAGCTCACCACAAGGGGCTCTGTATTTT,CASSPQGALYF
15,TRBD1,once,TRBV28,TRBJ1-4,TGTGCCAGCAGGGAACCCGGGACAGGGTATGAAAAACTGTTTTTT,CASREPGTGYEKLFF
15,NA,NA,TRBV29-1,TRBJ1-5,TGCAGCGTCGGGGTGAGGGGAGGGTATAATCAGCCCCAGCATTTT,CSVGVRGGYNQPQHF
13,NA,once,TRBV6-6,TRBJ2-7,TGTGCCAGCAGCTCGGGACTCATGGTAGGGCAGTACTTC,CASSSGLMVGQYF
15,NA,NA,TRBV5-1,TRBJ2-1,TGCGCCAGCAGCTTGTCCGGGGTAACCTACAATGAGCAGTTCTTC,CASSLSGVTYNEQFF
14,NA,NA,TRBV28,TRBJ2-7,TGTGCCAGCAGTTTTAGAGACACGGCCTACGAGCAGTACTTC,CASSFRDTAYEQYF
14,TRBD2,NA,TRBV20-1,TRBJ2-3,TGCAGTGCTCGACTAGCTCTGGGCACAGATACGCAGTATTTT,CSARLALGTDTQYF
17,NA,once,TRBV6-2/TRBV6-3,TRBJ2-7,TGTGCCAGCAGTTACTCGAGTTCGCAGCAGCTTAGCGACGAGCAGTACTTC,CASSYSSSQQLSDEQYF
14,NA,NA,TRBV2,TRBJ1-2,TGTGCCACCGCGCTCCGGACAGACCCCTATGGCTACACCTTC,CATALRTDPYGYTF
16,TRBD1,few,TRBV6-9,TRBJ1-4,TGTGCCAGCAGCCCTGAGGGGGCGGATGCTAATGAAAAACTGTTTTTT,CASSPEGADANEKLFF
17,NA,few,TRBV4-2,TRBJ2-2,TGTGCCAGCAGCCAAGGCGCGGCGGGGGCCCACACCGGGGAGCTGTTTTTT,CASSQGAAGAHTGELFF
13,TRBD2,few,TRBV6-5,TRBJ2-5,TGTGCCAGCAGTTCGGGGGGGCTAGGGGAGCAGTACTTC,CASSSGGLGEQYF
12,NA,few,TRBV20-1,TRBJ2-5,TGCAGTGCGCAAGGCGGGACAGAGACCCAGTACTTC,CSAQGGTETQYF
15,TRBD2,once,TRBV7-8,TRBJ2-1,TGTGCCAGCAGGGTATCCGGGACTAGCGTAAATGAGCAGTTCTTC,CASRVSGTSVNEQFF
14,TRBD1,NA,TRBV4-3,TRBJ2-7,TGCGCCAGCAGCCAACGACAGGGAGCCTACGAGCAGTACTTC,CASSQRQGAYEQYF
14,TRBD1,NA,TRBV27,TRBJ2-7,TGTGCCACCAGAAGCAGACAGGGGTCGTACGAGCAGTACTTC,CATRSRQGSYEQYF
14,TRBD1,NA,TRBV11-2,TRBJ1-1,TGTGCCAGCAGCACCCGACAGGGGCGGACTGAAGCTTTCTTT,CASSTRQGRTEAFF
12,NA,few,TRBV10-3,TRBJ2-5,TGTGCCATCAGGGGAGGGGGCGAGACCCAGTACTTC,CAIRGGGETQYF
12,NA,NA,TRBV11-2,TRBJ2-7,TGTGCCGGCAGCCTCGGGACGTCCGAGCAGTACTTC,CAGSLGTSEQYF
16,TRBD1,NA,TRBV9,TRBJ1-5,TGTGCCAGCAGCGAGACTGGACAGGGTTGCAATCAGCCCCAGCATTTT,CASSETGQGCNQPQHF
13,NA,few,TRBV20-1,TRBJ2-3,TGCAGTGTCGGGACTTACTCAGCGGATACGCAGTATTTT,CSVGTYSADTQYF
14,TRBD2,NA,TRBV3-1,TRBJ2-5,TGTGCCAGCAGCCAGACTAGCCACAGGGAGACCCAGTACTTC,CASSQTSHRETQYF
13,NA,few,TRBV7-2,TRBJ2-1,TGTGCCAGCAGCCCCCCTGAGTGGAGGAAGCAGTTCTTC,CASSPPEWRKQFF
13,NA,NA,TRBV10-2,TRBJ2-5,TGCACCAGCAGTGGGGTCACTGATGGGACCCAGTACTTC,CTSSGVTDGTQYF
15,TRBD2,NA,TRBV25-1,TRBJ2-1,TGTGCCAGCAGCTCTAAAAGCGGGGGGGAAAATGAGCAGTTCTTC,CASSSKSGGENEQFF
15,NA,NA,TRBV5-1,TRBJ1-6,TGCGCCAGCAGCTTGCCGGGGGCCGGTAATTCACCCCTCCACTTT,CASSLPGAGNSPLHF
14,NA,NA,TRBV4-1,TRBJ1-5,TGCGCCAGCAGCCAAGACGGGAACAATCAGCCCCAGCATTTT,CASSQDGNNQPQHF
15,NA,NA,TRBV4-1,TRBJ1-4,TGCGCCAGCAGCCAAGAGCCGACCGGCGGAGAAAAACTGTTTTTT,CASSQEPTGGEKLFF
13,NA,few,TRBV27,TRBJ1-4,TGTGCCAGCAGTGGAGATTGGGGAGAAAAACTGTTTTTT,CASSGDWGEKLFF
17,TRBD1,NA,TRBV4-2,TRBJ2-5,TGTGCCAGCAGTCGCGACCCCTTAACCGGGACAGGGTTCACCCAGTACTTC,CASSRDPLTGTGFTQYF
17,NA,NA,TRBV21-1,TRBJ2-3,TGTGCCAGCAGCAAAAGGGGGATGGGACTCCCGTGGGATACGCAGTATTTT,CASSKRGMGLPWDTQYF
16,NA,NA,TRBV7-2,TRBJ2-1,TGTGCCAACAGCTTAGGAGGTGGGGGCCTTTACAATGAGCAGTTCTTC,CANSLGGGGLYNEQFF